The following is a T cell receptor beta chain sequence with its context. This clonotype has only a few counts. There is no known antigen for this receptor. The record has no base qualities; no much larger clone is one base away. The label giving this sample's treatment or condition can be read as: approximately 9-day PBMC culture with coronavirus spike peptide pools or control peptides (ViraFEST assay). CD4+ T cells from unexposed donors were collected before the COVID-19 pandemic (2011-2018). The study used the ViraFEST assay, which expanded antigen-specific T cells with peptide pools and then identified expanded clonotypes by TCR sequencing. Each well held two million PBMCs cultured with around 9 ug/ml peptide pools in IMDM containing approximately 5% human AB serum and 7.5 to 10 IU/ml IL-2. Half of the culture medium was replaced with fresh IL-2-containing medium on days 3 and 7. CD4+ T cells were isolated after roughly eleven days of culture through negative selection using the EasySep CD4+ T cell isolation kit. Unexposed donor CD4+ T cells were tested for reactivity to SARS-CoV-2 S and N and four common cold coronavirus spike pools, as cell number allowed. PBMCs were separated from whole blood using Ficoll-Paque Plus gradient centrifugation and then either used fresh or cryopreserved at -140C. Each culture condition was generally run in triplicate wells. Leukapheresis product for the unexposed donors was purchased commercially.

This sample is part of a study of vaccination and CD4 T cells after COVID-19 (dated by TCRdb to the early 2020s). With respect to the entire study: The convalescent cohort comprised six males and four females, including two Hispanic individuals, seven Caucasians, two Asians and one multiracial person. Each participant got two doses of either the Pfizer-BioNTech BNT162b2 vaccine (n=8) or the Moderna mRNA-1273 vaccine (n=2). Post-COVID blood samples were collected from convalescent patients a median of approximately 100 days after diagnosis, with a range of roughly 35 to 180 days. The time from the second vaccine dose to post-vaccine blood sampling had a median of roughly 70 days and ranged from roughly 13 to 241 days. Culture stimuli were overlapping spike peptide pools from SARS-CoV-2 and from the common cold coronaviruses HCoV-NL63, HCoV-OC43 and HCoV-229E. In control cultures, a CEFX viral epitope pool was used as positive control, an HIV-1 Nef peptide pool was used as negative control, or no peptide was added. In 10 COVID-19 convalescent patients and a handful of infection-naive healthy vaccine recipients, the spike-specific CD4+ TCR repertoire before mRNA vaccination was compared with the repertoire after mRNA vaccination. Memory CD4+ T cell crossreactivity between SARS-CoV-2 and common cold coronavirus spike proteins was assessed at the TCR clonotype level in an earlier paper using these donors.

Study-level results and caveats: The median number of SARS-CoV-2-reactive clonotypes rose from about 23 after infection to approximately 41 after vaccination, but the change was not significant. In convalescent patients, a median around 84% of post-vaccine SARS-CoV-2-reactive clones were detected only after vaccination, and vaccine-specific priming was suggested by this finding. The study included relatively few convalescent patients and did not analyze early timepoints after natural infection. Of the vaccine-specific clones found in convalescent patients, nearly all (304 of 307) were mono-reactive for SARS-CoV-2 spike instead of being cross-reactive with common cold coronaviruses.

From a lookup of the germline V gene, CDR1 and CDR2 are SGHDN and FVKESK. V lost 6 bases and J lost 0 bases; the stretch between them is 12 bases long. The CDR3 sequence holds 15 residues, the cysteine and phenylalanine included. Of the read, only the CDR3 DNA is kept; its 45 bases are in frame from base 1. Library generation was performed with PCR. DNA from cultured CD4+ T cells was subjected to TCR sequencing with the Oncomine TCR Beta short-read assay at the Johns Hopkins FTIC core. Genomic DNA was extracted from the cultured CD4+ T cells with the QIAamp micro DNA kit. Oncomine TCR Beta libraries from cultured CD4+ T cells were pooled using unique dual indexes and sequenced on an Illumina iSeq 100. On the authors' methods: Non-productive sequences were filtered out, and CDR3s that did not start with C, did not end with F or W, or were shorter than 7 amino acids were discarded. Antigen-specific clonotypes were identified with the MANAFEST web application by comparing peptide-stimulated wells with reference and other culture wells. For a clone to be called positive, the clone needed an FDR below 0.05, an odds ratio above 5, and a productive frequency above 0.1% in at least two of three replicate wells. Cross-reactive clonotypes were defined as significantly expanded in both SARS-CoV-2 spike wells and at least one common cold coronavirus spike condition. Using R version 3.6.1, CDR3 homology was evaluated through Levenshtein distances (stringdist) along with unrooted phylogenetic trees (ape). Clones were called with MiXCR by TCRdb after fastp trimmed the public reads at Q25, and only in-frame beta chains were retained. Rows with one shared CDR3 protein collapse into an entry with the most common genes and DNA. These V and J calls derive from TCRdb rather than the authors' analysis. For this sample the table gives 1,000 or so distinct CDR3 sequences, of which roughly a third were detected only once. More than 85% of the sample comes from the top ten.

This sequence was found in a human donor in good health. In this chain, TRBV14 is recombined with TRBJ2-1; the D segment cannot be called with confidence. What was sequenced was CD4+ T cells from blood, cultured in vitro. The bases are TGTGCCAGCAGTAGAATCTCTAGCTCCTACAATGAGCAGTTCTTC. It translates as CASSRISSSYNEQFF. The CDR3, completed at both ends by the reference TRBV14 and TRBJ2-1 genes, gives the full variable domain EAGVTQFPSHSVIEKGQTVTLRCDPISGHDNLYWYRRVMGKEIKFLLHFVKESKQDESGMPNNRFLAERTGGTYSTLKVQPAELEDSGVYFCASSRISSSYNEQFFGPGTRLTVL.